This TCR beta chain was observed in a study of blood T cell repertoires in COVID-19. Seattle participants joined during active infection and were tracked over time. The assay was immunoSEQ multiplex PCR, and TCRdb's table has in-frame clones only and misses some. The sample lists about 180,000 clones, approximately 87% occurring once. CDR1 and CDR2 (germline): LGHDT, YNNKEL (reference sequence). V was shortened by 4 bases and J by 3 bases, with 16 bases between the two germline ends. The CDR3 is made up of 15 amino acids. This receptor was taken from a woman aged 70 to 79 with COVID-19, enrolled during active disease. Sequenced input: peripheral blood. This chain uses TRBV3-1 (or the pseudogene TRBV3-2) with TRBJ2-7; maybe TRBD1 (5 bases). CDR3 nucleotide sequence: TGTGCCAGCAGCCCAAAGGGGCTCTCATTCTACGAGCAGTACTTC. Its translation: CASSPKGLSFYEQYF.